The 25 T cell receptor beta chains listed next were all sequenced from one sample in a study of blood T cell repertoires in COVID-19. Clones were read by immunoSEQ multiplex PCR, and TCRdb kept only the in-frame ones, dropping some. The sample has 63,000 or so clones, 80% to 85% seen once. The sequencing sample was made of peripheral blood. The receptors come from a human donor in a cohort sampled during active COVID-19.

The chain combines TRBV7-2 with TRBJ1-1; D gene uncertain. The CDR3 has 14 amino acids. The germline gives CDR1 SGHTA, CDR2 FQGNSA. V lost 4 bases and J lost 5, with 14 bases in between. The CDR3 DNA sequence: TGTGCCAGCAGCTGGAAGGCAGGTGGGACTGAAGCTTTCTTT. It encodes CASSWKAGGTEAFF.

The chain recombines TRBV5-1 with TRBJ2-2; TRBD2 is a possible D gene (5 bases). Germline values: CDR1 SGHRS, CDR2 YFSETQ. The CDR3 has 14 amino acids. Trimming pared 4 bases from V and 7 bases from J, leaving 14 bases between. As DNA, the CDR3 is TGCGCCAGCAGCCAATCAACAGAGGGCGGGGAGCTGTTTTTT. Its translation is CASSQSTEGGELFF.

This clone was seen more than once but under ten times. The chain uses TRBV19 and TRBJ2-2; TRBD1 matches 9 bases. The ends lost 7 bases at V and 6 bases at J; junction bases unmatched: 6. The CDR3 contains 14 residues. Germline V lookup: CDR1 LNHDA, CDR2 SQIVND (reference sequence). The CDR3, as DNA: TGTGCCAGTATCCGGACAGGGGTTGCCGGGGAGCTGTTTTTT. Amino acids: CASIRTGVAGELFF.

This clone was picked up a small number of times. The chain links TRBV29-1 to TRBJ1-1; a weak D match, TRBD1 (6 bases). V gave up 4 bases and J gave up 4 bases, with 7 bases separating them. Per the germline V gene, CDR1 is SQVTM and CDR2 is ANQGSEA. The CDR3 is 11 residues long. This CDR3 is CSVVRGTEAFF. Written as DNA, the CDR3 is TGCAGCGTTGTCAGGGGCACTGAAGCTTTCTTT.

The rearrangement links TRBV7-8 to TRBJ2-3; perhaps TRBD1 as D (6 bases). The CDR3 loop spans 18 amino acids. Germline loops: CDR1 SGHVS, CDR2 FQNEAQ. V was pared by 4 bases and J by 1 base, with 21 bases between. The CDR3 region is CASSSPALGGGRTDTQYF. As DNA, the CDR3 is TGTGCCAGCAGCTCCCCAGCCCTTGGGGGCGGCCGCACAGATACGCAGTATTTT.

The rearrangement uses TRBV29-1 and TRBJ1-2, with D possibly being TRBD1 (6 bases). There are 14 residues in the CDR3. Trimming pared 5 bases from V and 1 base from J, leaving 14 bases between. CDR1 is SQVTM and CDR2 is ANQGSEA in the germline V gene. This CDR3 is CSVIGQNVNYGYTF. The CDR3 DNA reads as TGCAGCGTTATAGGACAGAATGTTAACTATGGCTACACCTTC.

The chain uses TRBV28 and TRBJ1-1; TRBD1 is a possible D gene (5 bases). The CDR3 contains 15 residues. Trimming shortened V by 7 bases and J by 1 base, and 16 bases separated the two germline ends. Germline V CDR1 and CDR2: MDHEN, SYDVKM. The CDR3 loop reads CASTFSRGKNTEAFF. CDR3 nucleotides: TGTGCCAGCACCTTCTCCCGGGGGAAGAACACTGAAGCTTTCTTT. Combining the CDR3 with reference TRBV28 and TRBJ1-1 gives the whole variable domain DVKVTQSSRYLVKRTGEKVFLECVQDMDHENMFWYRQDPGLGLRLIYFSYDVKMKEKGDIPEGYSVSREKKERFSLILESASTNQTSMYLCASTFSRGKNTEAFFGQGTRLTVV.

This sequence joins TRBV5-4 and TRBJ2-2; D gene uncertain. Germline-derived CDR1 and CDR2 are SGHNT and YYREEE (reference sequence). The CDR3 is 13 residues long. Trimming pared 0 bases from V and 5 bases from J, leaving 5 bases between. CDR3 sequence (DNA): TGTGCCAGCAGCTTGGACTCAACCGGGGAGCTGTTTTTT. The encoded protein is CASSLDSTGELFF.

The rearrangement links TRBV9 to TRBJ2-5; 14 positions match TRBD2. Germline loops: CDR1 SGDLS, CDR2 YYNGEE. Unmatched junction bases numbered 5, after V lost 0 bases and J lost 4 bases. The CDR3 totals 17 residues. CDR3 coding DNA: TGTGCCAGCAGCGTAGGACTAGCGGGGGGGCTGGGAGAGACCCAGTACTTC. Translating gives CASSVGLAGGLGETQYF.

The V and J genes are TRBV5-1 and TRBJ1-6; D is uncertain. Trimming took off 0 bases at V and 7 bases at J, with 8 bases between the two ends. Germline V CDR1 and CDR2: SGHRS, YFSETQ. This CDR3 is built from 14 residues. DNA of the CDR3: TGCGCCAGCAGCTTGGGAACAGTCAATTCACCCCTCCACTTT. It translates to CASSLGTVNSPLHF.

The chain recombines TRBV18 with TRBJ1-5; D is perhaps TRBD1 (6 bases). The CDR3 length is 15 residues. CDR1 and CDR2 from the germline V gene are KGHSH and LQKENI. The V end was cut by 5 bases, the J end by 2 bases, with 13 bases between. The CDR3 region has the DNA TGTGCCAGCTCAGGTGACAGGTGGGGCAATCAGCCCCAGCATTTT. Translation gives CASSGDRWGNQPQHF.

V gene TRBV9 combines with J gene TRBJ1-2, with TRBD1 as a possible D gene (6 bases). Trimming removed 0 bases at V and 10 bases at J, with 10 bases between. The CDR3 loop spans 12 amino acids. Germline V gene sequence: CDR1 SGDLS, CDR2 YYNGEE. The CDR3 region has the DNA TGTGCCAGCAGCGTAGGGACAGACACCTACACCTTC. Residues: CASSVGTDTYTF.

The chain has TRBV16 and TRBJ1-4, with D uncertain. The CDR3 length is 13 residues. Trimming removed 4 bases at V and 7 bases at J, with 10 bases between. Germline CDR1 is KGHSY and CDR2 is FQNENV. The CDR3 coding sequence is TGTGCCAGCAGCCTGAGGCTGGGTGAAAAACTGTTTTTT. Protein: CASSLRLGEKLFF. Complete variable domain (other parts from reference TRBV16 and TRBJ1-4): GEEVAQTPKHLVRGEGQKAKLYCAPIKGHSYVFWYQQVLKNEFKFLISFQNENVFDETGMPKERFSAKCLPNSPCSLEIQATKLEDSAVYFCASSLRLGEKLFFGSGTQLSVL.

This rearrangement joins TRBV19 to TRBJ1-2; unclear D gene. V was trimmed by 8 bases and J by 6 bases, leaving 10 bases between them. Germline V gives CDR1 LNHDA, CDR2 SQIVND (reference sequence). The CDR3 has 11 amino acids. The CDR3: CASGEFDGYTF. CDR3 in DNA: TGTGCCAGTGGGGAGTTTGATGGCTACACCTTC.

The rearrangement links TRBV28 to TRBJ1-2; D possibly corresponds to TRBD1 (6 bases). Germline V lookup: CDR1 MDHEN, CDR2 SYDVKM. CDR3 length: 16 residues. The V end lost 5 bases, the J end lost 4 bases, and 20 bases lay between the germline ends. CDR3 sequence: CASSTRTGTPGYGYTF. The CDR3, as DNA: TGTGCCAGCAGTACCCGAACCGGGACACCTGGCTATGGCTACACCTTC.

The genes are TRBV28 and TRBJ1-4, with TRBD1 as a possible D gene (6 bases). The length of the CDR3 is 14 residues. V dropped 9 bases and J dropped 3 bases, with 14 bases sitting between them. Germline lookup yields CDR1 MDHEN and CDR2 SYDVKM. The CDR3 bases are TGTGCCAGTTATCAGGGGCGGGCTAATGAAAAACTGTTTTTT. It codes for CASYQGRANEKLFF.

The chain uses TRBV4-2 and TRBJ1-3; 8 positions agree with TRBD1. Germline trimming cut 0 bases from V and 2 bases from J; bases unmatched to any gene: 6. The germline gives CDR1 LGHNA, CDR2 YNFKEQ. The CDR3 runs 17 residues. The CDR3 nucleotides are TGTGCCAGCAGCCAAGATCGGTGGACAGGGACTGGAAACACCATATATTTT. Translated, it gives CASSQDRWTGTGNTIYF.

The chain has TRBV5-1 and TRBJ1-1, with D possibly TRBD1 on 6 matching bases. V was trimmed by 2 bases and J by 4 bases, leaving 6 bases between them. This CDR3 spans 12 amino acids. Germline loops: CDR1 SGHRS, CDR2 YFSETQ. DNA for the CDR3: TGCGCCAGCAGCTTACAGGGCACTGAAGCTTTCTTT. This encodes CASSLQGTEAFF.

The rearrangement links TRBV3-1 (or the pseudogene TRBV3-2) to TRBJ1-2; no clear D gene. Germline loops: CDR1 LGHDT, CDR2 YNNKEL (reference sequence). The ends were cut back, 0 bases at V and 5 bases at J, with 10 bases in the middle. The CDR3 length is 14 residues. For the CDR3, the DNA is TGTGCCAGCAGCCAAGAAGAGGGTTCATATGGCTACACCTTC. Translated: CASSQEEGSYGYTF.

The J gene is TRBJ1-1, the V gene TRBV7-8; no firm D call. The CDR3 sequence is 13 residues long. Germline V gene data show CDR1 as SGHVS and CDR2 as FQNEAQ. V lost 5 bases and J 3 bases, leaving 10 bases between the germline ends. CDR3 in DNA: TGTGCCAGCAGCACATACAGATACACTGAAGCTTTCTTT. This sequence encodes CASSTYRYTEAFF.

This clone showed up just a few times. This chain links TRBV19 with TRBJ1-1, with TRBD1 as a possible D gene (5 bases). V lost 3 bases, J lost 2 bases, and 22 bases lay in between. The CDR3 loop spans 18 amino acids. CDR1 and CDR2 from the germline V gene are LNHDA and SQIVND (reference sequence). Written as DNA, the CDR3 is TGTGCCAGTAGTATCTTCCGCGGGGCTACCATGGGAAACACTGAAGCTTTCTTT. Translating it yields CASSIFRGATMGNTEAFF. Based on the CDR3 plus reference TRBV19 and TRBJ1-1, the full variable domain is DGGITQSPKYLFRKEGQNVTLSCEQNLNHDAMYWYRQDPGQGLRLIYYSQIVNDFQKGDIAEGYSVSREKKESFPLTVTSAQKNPTAFYLCASSIFRGATMGNTEAFFGQGTRLTVV.

The V and J genes are TRBV19 and TRBJ1-5; no clear D gene. CDR1 is LNHDA, CDR2 SQIVND, per germline (reference sequence). The CDR3 is 17 residues long. The germline V and J ends were trimmed by 4 bases and 8 bases, with 24 bases remaining between them. The CDR3 is CASSKREQPEGMEPQHF. As DNA, the CDR3 is TGTGCCAGTAGTAAAAGAGAACAGCCGGAGGGTATGGAGCCCCAGCATTTT. The full variable domain, in which reference TRBV19 and TRBJ1-5 provide the parts outside the CDR3, is DGGITQSPKYLFRKEGQNVTLSCEQNLNHDAMYWYRQDPGQGLRLIYYSQIVNDFQKGDIAEGYSVSREKKESFPLTVTSAQKNPTAFYLCASSKREQPEGMEPQHFGDGTRLSIL.

J is TRBJ1-2 and V is TRBV18, with D maybe TRBD1 (5 bases). The ends were cut back, 5 bases at V and 0 bases at J, with 7 bases in the middle. Germline CDR1 KGHSH, CDR2 LQKENI. The CDR3 loop spans 13 amino acids. DNA of the CDR3: TGTGCCAGCTCAGAGACAGCTAACTATGGCTACACCTTC. It encodes CASSETANYGYTF.

V gene TRBV11-2 combines with J gene TRBJ2-7; 9 positions match TRBD2. This CDR3 spans 15 amino acids. V lost 2 bases and J lost 3; bases outside the gene matches: 5. Germline CDR1 and CDR2: SGHAT and FQNNGV. The CDR3 region has the DNA TGTGCCAGCAGCTTAACTAGAGCGGGGGGCTACGAGCAGTACTTC. It encodes CASSLTRAGGYEQYF.

This chain links TRBV30 with TRBJ1-1, with D hard to call. Germline V gene lookup returns CDR1 GTSNPN and CDR2 SVGIG (reference sequence). Trimming took 0 bases from V and 5 from J, leaving 13 bases between them. The CDR3 runs to 14 residues. CDR3 DNA: TGTGCCTGGAGTGTAGATGGGCTATCTACTGAAGCTTTCTTT. Protein sequence: CAWSVDGLSTEAFF. Drawing the rest from reference TRBV30 and TRBJ1-1, the complete variable domain is SQTIHQWPATLVQPVGSPLSLECTVEGTSNPNLYWYRQAAGRGLQLLFYSVGIGQISSEVPQNLSASRPQDRQFILSSKKLLLSDSGFYLCAWSVDGLSTEAFFGQGTRLTVV.